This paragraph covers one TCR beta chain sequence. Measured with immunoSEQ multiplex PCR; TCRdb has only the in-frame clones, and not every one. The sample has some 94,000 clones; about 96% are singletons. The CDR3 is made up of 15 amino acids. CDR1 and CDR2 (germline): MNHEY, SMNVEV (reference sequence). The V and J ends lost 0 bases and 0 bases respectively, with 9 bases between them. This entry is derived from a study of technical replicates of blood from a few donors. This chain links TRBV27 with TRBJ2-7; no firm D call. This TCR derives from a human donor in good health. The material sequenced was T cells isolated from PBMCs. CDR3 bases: TGTGCCAGCAGTTTATCGAGAACGGTCTCCTACGAGCAGTACTTC. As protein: CASSLSRTVSYEQYF.